The source of this T cell receptor (beta chain) is a study of radiotherapy plus CTLA-4 blockade in lung cancer. Some clones are missing from TCRdb's copy, which holds only in-frame ones; the method was immunoSEQ multiplex PCR. Of about 86,000 clones listed, about four fifths are singletons. Germline CDR1 reads SEHNR; CDR2 reads FQNEAQ (reference sequence). The CDR3 has 15 amino acids. V was trimmed by 5 bases and J by 4 bases, leaving 14 bases between them. The sequencing here drew on peripheral blood, taken from a patient treated with radiotherapy plus ipilimumab. V usage is TRBV7-9 and J usage is TRBJ1-4; TRBD1 is a possible D gene (5 bases). The clonotype comes from a human donor with non-small cell lung cancer who had stable disease on radiotherapy plus ipilimumab. CDR3 sequence (DNA): TGTGCCAGCAGCGCCGGGACCGCCTTTAATGAAAAACTGTTTTTT. It encodes CASSAGTAFNEKLFF.